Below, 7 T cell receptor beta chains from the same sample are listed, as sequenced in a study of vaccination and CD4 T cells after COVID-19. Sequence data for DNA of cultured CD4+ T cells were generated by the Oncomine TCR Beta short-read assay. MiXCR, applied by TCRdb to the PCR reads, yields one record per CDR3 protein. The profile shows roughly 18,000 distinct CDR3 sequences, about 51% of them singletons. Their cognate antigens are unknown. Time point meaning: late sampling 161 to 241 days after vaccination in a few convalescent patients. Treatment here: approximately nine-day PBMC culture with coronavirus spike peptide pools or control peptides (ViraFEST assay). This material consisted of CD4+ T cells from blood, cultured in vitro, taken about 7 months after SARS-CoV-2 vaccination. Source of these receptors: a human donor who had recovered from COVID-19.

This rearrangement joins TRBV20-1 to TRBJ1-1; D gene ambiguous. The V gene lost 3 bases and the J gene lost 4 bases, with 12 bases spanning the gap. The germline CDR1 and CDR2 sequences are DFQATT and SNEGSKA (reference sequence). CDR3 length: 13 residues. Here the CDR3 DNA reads TGCAGTGCTAGGGCTGTCCGTACCACTGAAGCTTTCTTT. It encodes CSARAVRTTEAFF.

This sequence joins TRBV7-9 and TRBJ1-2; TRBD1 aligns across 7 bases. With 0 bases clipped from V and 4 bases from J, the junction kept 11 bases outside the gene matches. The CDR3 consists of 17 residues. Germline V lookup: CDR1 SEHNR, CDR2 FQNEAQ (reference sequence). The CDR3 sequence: CASSLAKTGQTLYGYTF. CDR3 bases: TGTGCCAGCAGCTTAGCCAAGACGGGACAGACCCTCTATGGCTACACCTTC.

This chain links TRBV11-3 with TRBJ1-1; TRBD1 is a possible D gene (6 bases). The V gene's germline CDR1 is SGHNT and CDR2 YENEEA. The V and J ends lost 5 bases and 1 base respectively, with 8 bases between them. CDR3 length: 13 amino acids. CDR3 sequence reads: CASSVQGNTEAFF. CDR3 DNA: TGTGCCAGCAGCGTACAGGGGAACACTGAAGCTTTCTTT.

CDR3 nucleotides: TGTGCCACCAGTGATCCTCAGGACAGTGAATACAATGAGCAGTTCTTC. It yields the protein CATSDPQDSEYNEQFF. V usage is TRBV24-1 and J usage is TRBJ2-1; maybe TRBD1 (6 bases). V was clipped by 3 bases and J by 4 bases, with 15 bases between them. Germline lookup yields CDR1 KGHDR and CDR2 SFDVKD. The CDR3 covers 16 residues.

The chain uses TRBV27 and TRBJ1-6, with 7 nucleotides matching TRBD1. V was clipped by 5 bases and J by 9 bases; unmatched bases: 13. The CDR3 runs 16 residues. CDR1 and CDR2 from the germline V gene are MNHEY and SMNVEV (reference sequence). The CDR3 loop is CASSPETTGRGSPLHF. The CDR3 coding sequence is TGTGCCAGCAGTCCGGAAACGACAGGGCGGGGTTCACCCCTCCACTTT.

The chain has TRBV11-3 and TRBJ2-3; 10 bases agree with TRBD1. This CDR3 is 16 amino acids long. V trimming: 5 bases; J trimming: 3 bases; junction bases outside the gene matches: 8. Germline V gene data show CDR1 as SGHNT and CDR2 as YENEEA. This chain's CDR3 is CASSPTRDRGTDTQYF. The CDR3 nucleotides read TGTGCCAGCAGCCCCACCCGGGACAGGGGAACAGATACGCAGTATTTT.

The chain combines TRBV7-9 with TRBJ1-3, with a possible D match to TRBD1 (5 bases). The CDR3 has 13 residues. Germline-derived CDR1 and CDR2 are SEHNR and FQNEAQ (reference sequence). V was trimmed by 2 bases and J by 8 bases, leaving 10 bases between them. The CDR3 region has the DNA TGTGCCAGCAGCTTACAGGGAGCGGACACCATATATTTT. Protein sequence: CASSLQGADTIYF.